Shown below are 28 T cell receptor beta chains from a single sample sequenced in a study of cytomegalovirus exposure and HLA in healthy donors. The study ran its PCR with 60 Vbeta and 13 Jbeta primers. Profiled with immunoSEQ multiplex PCR; TCRdb holds only in-frame clones, not every one. The sample has 110,000 or so clones, about 75% seen once. The sample comprised PBMCs. The receptor source for this set is a woman in her thirties or forties in good health and CMV-seropositive.

The V gene is TRBV7-2, the J gene TRBJ1-2; TRBD1 might be the D (6 bases). This CDR3 comprises 13 residues. Trimming stripped 5 bases from V and 1 base from J, with 8 bases between. CDR1 and CDR2 from the germline V gene are SGHTA and FQGNSA. The CDR3 DNA is TGTGCCAGCAGCCCCAGGGGTAACTATGGCTACACCTTC. It encodes CASSPRGNYGYTF.

The chain uses TRBV6-6 and TRBJ1-2, with 7 bases identical to TRBD1. The CDR3 totals 11 residues. The germline gives CDR1 MNHNY, CDR2 SVGAGI (reference sequence). With 8 bases clipped from V and 3 bases from J, the junction kept 0 bases outside the gene matches. CDR3 bases: TGTGCCAGCGGACAGGACTATGGCTACACCTTC. Its protein product is CASGQDYGYTF.

The genes are TRBV29-1 and TRBJ1-4, with TRBD1 matching 7 bases. V lost 4 bases and J lost 5; bases outside the gene matches: 4. The CDR3 is 13 amino acids. The germline V gene encodes CDR1 SQVTM and CDR2 ANQGSEA. For the CDR3, the DNA is TGCAGCGTTGGGGGACAGACGAATGAAAAACTGTTTTTT. Translation: CSVGGQTNEKLFF.

This clone has just a few counts. The chain has TRBV27 and TRBJ1-5; 7 bases are a match to TRBD1. Per the germline V gene, CDR1 is MNHEY and CDR2 is SMNVEV (reference sequence). V dropped 6 bases and J dropped 2; count of bases not matched to a gene: 4. The CDR3 is made up of 14 amino acids. The CDR3 DNA sequence: TGTGCCAGCAGGCAACAGGGGCGCAATCAGCCCCAGCATTTT. This translates into CASRQQGRNQPQHF.

The chain has TRBV10-3 and TRBJ1-5; 10 positions agree with TRBD1. V lost 0 bases, J lost 4 bases, and 6 bases stayed unmatched. CDR3 length: 17 residues. In germline, CDR1 is ENHRY, CDR2 SYGVKD. The DNA of the CDR3 is TGTGCCATCAGTGAGTCAGGGACAGGGGTCGGGAATCAGCCCCAGCATTTT. Translation gives CAISESGTGVGNQPQHF.

The chain's CDR3 is CASSLAAGGVYEQYF. Here the CDR3 DNA reads TGTGCCAGCAGTTTAGCGGCAGGGGGAGTCTACGAGCAGTACTTC. The chain couples TRBV28 to TRBJ2-7; 7 nucleotides agree with TRBD1. Germline trimming cut 2 bases from V and 3 bases from J; bases unmatched to any gene: 7. The CDR3 sequence is 15 residues long. Germline lookup yields CDR1 MDHEN and CDR2 SYDVKM.

The chain joins TRBV6-4 to TRBJ2-5; weak D call: TRBD1 (5 bases). V was pared by 8 bases and J by 0 bases, with 13 bases between. This CDR3 has 14 residues. Germline V CDR1 and CDR2: MRHNA, SNTAGT. CDR3 region: CASSPHRYQETQYF. The CDR3 DNA reads TGTGCCAGCTCTCCGCACAGGTACCAAGAGACCCAGTACTTC.

This CDR3 reads CASSPGLLTEAFF. The CDR3 DNA reads as TGTGCCAGCAGCCCAGGGTTGCTAACTGAAGCTTTCTTT. The V call is TRBV25-1, the J call TRBJ1-1; D is possibly TRBD1 (5 bases). This CDR3 contains 13 residues. CDR1 and CDR2 from the germline V gene are MGHDK and SYGVNS. Trimming removed 6 bases from V and 5 bases from J, with 13 bases in between. Full variable domain (remainder filled in from reference TRBV25-1 and TRBJ1-1): EADIYQTPRYLVIGTGKKITLECSQTMGHDKMYWYQQDPGMELHLIHYSYGVNSTEKGDLSSESTVSRIRTEHFPLTLESARPSHTSQYLCASSPGLLTEAFFGQGTRLTVV.

The gene calls are TRBV5-1 and TRBJ2-2; no clear D gene. The V and J ends lost 1 base and 0 bases respectively, with 10 bases between them. The CDR3 has 16 residues. Looked up from germline, CDR1 is SGHRS and CDR2 is YFSETQ. The DNA for the CDR3 is TGCGCCAGCAGCTTGCGCCGAGCCTCGAACACCGGGGAGCTGTTTTTT. Translation gives CASSLRRASNTGELFF.

The chain couples TRBV27 to TRBJ2-1, with TRBD1 matching over 10 bases. V shed 3 bases and J 7 bases; nucleotides not matched to a gene: 6. CDR1 is MNHEY and CDR2 is SMNVEV in the germline V gene (reference sequence). This CDR3 spans 15 amino acids. The CDR3 DNA reads as TGTGCCAGCAGTTTCTATAAGGGACAGGGGAATGAGCAGTTCTTC. Translated, it gives CASSFYKGQGNEQFF.

This clone was counted a few times. The chain combines TRBV2 with TRBJ2-7; D might be TRBD2 (6 bases). V lost 8 bases to trimming and J lost 4 bases, with 15 bases between them. Looked up from germline, CDR1 is SNHLY and CDR2 is FYNNEI. CDR3 size: 13 residues. CDR3 sequence reads: CASRLGVNYEQYF. Written as DNA, the CDR3 is TGTGCCAGCCGACTAGGGGTAAATTACGAGCAGTACTTC.

The V call is TRBV18, the J call TRBJ1-5, with 9 bases matching TRBD1. The CDR3 is 15 residues long. Looked up from germline, CDR1 is KGHSH and CDR2 is LQKENI. V shed 2 bases, J shed 3 bases, and the junction held 2 bases outside the gene matches. The CDR3 spells CASSPGTGNNQPQHF. The CDR3, as DNA: TGTGCCAGCTCACCAGGGACAGGGAACAATCAGCCCCAGCATTTT.

The V call is TRBV30, the J call TRBJ1-2, with 7 bases identical to TRBD1. Germline V gene sequence: CDR1 GTSNPN, CDR2 SVGIG (reference sequence). The CDR3 has 10 residues. The trim removed 8 bases at V and 8 bases at J, leaving 5 bases unmatched. The CDR3 bases are TGTGCCCAGAACAGGGGAGGCTACACCTTC. This encodes CAQNRGGYTF.

The V and J genes are TRBV2 and TRBJ1-1; 11 bases align to TRBD1. CDR1 is SNHLY, CDR2 FYNNEI, per germline. The CDR3 length is 16 residues. After removal of 6 bases from V and 5 bases from J, the junction contained 11 bases not matched to a gene. The CDR3 region is CASSPPGQGVNTEAFF. As DNA, the CDR3 is TGTGCCAGCAGCCCCCCGGGACAGGGGGTAAATACTGAAGCTTTCTTT.

The rearrangement links TRBV28 to TRBJ2-7, with D perhaps TRBD1 (5 bases). CDR1 MDHEN and CDR2 SYDVKM come from the germline V gene. The CDR3 runs to 12 residues. The V gene lost 2 bases and the J gene lost 3 bases, with 5 bases spanning the gap. CDR3 region: CASSLQGYEQYF. CDR3 DNA sequence: TGTGCCAGCAGTTTACAGGGCTACGAGCAGTACTTC.

The rearrangement uses TRBV7-2 and TRBJ1-6; 10 nucleotides agree with TRBD1. J lost 5 bases, V lost 4 bases, and 5 bases had no gene match. This CDR3 has 16 residues. The germline gives CDR1 SGHTA, CDR2 FQGNSA. Here the CDR3 reads CASSSLGQGNNSPLHF. The CDR3, as DNA: TGTGCCAGCAGCTCACTGGGACAGGGGAATAATTCACCCCTCCACTTT.

The chain joins TRBV27 to TRBJ2-5, with TRBD2 matching over 11 bases. The DNA matches TRBJ2-7 better at its end, which makes the J call doubtful. CDR1 MNHEY and CDR2 SMNVEV come from the germline V gene (reference sequence). There are 14 residues in the CDR3. The CDR3 nucleotides are TGTGCCAGCAGTCCCGGGACTAGCGGCTACGAGCAGTACTTC. Its translation is CASSPGTSGYEQYF.

The chain recombines TRBV30 with TRBJ1-2; D not certain. The CDR3 extends over 16 amino acids. CDR1 and CDR2 (germline): GTSNPN, SVGIG (reference sequence). This CDR3 reads CASPVLRRTANYGYTF. CDR3 DNA: TGTGCTTCCCCGGTGCTTAGGCGTACAGCTAACTATGGCTACACCTTC.

The chain employs TRBV2 and TRBJ2-6, with D hard to call. CDR3 length: 12 residues. Germline V gene data show CDR1 as SNHLY and CDR2 as FYNNEI. Between the trimmed V and J ends, which lost 9 bases and 2 bases, there was a span of 5 bases. The CDR3: CARSTGANVLTF. In nucleotides, the CDR3 is TGTGCCAGGTCTACTGGGGCCAACGTCCTGACTTTC.

This sequence joins TRBV9 and TRBJ2-7; 9 bases are shared with TRBD2. The CDR3 has 15 amino acids. CDR1 is SGDLS and CDR2 is YYNGEE in the germline V gene. The trim removed 6 bases at V and 7 bases at J, leaving 14 bases unmatched. In DNA, the CDR3 is TGTGCCAGCACCTCAGGGGGTAGCGGGAGTGAAGAGCAGTACTTC. Residues: CASTSGGSGSEEQYF.

This chain connects TRBV14 to TRBJ2-1; 11 bases match TRBD1. Germline CDR1 and CDR2: SGHDN and FVKESK. J lost 1 base, V lost 5 bases, and 7 bases had no gene match. CDR3 size: 17 residues. The CDR3, as DNA: TGTGCCAGCAGCACCCGGGACAGGGGGAATTCCTACAATGAGCAGTTCTTC. Residues: CASSTRDRGNSYNEQFF.

The chain uses TRBV9 and TRBJ2-5, with a weak D call TRBD2 (5 bases). The CDR3 extends over 13 amino acids. Trimming removed 2 bases from V and 2 bases from J, with 7 bases in between. CDR1 is SGDLS and CDR2 is YYNGEE in the germline V gene. The CDR3 loop reads CASSVLAQETQYF. The CDR3 nucleotides are TGTGCCAGCAGCGTCCTAGCTCAAGAGACCCAGTACTTC. The full variable domain, with the rest looked up from reference TRBV9 and TRBJ2-5, is DSGVTQTPKHLITATGQRVTLRCSPRSGDLSVYWYQQSLDQGLQFLIQYYNGEERAKGNILERFSAQQFPDLHSELNLSSLELGDSALYFCASSVLAQETQYFGPGTRLLVL.

The chain is built from TRBV6-5 and TRBJ1-4; TRBD1 aligns across 8 bases. CDR1 is MNHEY, CDR2 SVGAGI, per germline. With V trimmed by 6 bases and J by 5 bases, 8 bases remained unmatched. The CDR3 runs to 15 residues. CDR3 DNA: TGTGCCAGCAGAACCGCTGACAGGGGAAATGAAAAACTGTTTTTT. Its protein product is CASRTADRGNEKLFF.

The V and J genes are TRBV18 and TRBJ2-7, with D perhaps TRBD1 (6 bases). Germline V gives CDR1 KGHSH, CDR2 LQKENI. V was cut by 0 bases and J by 7 bases, with 16 bases left in between. The CDR3 runs 15 residues. The DNA for the CDR3 is TGTGCCAGCTCACCACCTGGCCAGTCCACAGGGGAGCAGTACTTC. It is translated as CASSPPGQSTGEQYF. The variable domain in full, completed from reference TRBV18 and TRBJ2-7, reads NAGVMQNPRHLVRRRGQEARLRCSPMKGHSHVYWYRQLPEEGLKFMVYLQKENIIDESGMPKERFSAEFPKEGPSILRIQQVVRGDSAAYFCASSPPGQSTGEQYFGPGTRLTVT.

J is TRBJ1-1 and V is TRBV5-4; no definite D call. Trimming took off 5 bases at V and 5 bases at J, with 19 bases between the two ends. Germline V gives CDR1 SGHNT, CDR2 YYREEE (reference sequence). There are 15 residues in the CDR3. Here the CDR3 reads CASRVLRGERTEAFF. For the CDR3, the DNA is TGTGCCAGCAGAGTACTACGTGGGGAGAGGACTGAAGCTTTCTTT.

The V and J genes are TRBV30 and TRBJ1-2, with 9 bases that match TRBD1. Germline-derived CDR1 and CDR2 are GTSNPN and SVGIG (reference sequence). The CDR3 has 12 amino acids. The V segment lost 6 bases and the J segment 4 bases; nucleotides outside the gene matches: 3. The CDR3 bases are TGTGCCTGTATGGACAGGGGCTATGGCTACACCTTC. Translating it yields CACMDRGYGYTF.

V and J are TRBV28 and TRBJ2-7; D gene ambiguous. With 2 bases removed from V and 4 bases from J, the gap between germline ends came to 6 bases. The V gene's germline CDR1 is MDHEN and CDR2 SYDVKM. The CDR3 sequence is 12 residues long. The CDR3 spells CASSLRQYEQYF. CDR3 coding DNA: TGTGCCAGCAGTTTAAGACAATACGAGCAGTACTTC. Full variable domain (outside the CDR3, taken from reference TRBV28 and TRBJ2-7): DVKVTQSSRYLVKRTGEKVFLECVQDMDHENMFWYRQDPGLGLRLIYFSYDVKMKEKGDIPEGYSVSREKKERFSLILESASTNQTSMYLCASSLRQYEQYFGPGTRLTVT.

This clone appeared once. The chain joins TRBV30 to TRBJ1-1, with D perhaps TRBD1 (5 bases). CDR1 and CDR2 (germline): GTSNPN, SVGIG (reference sequence). Trimming removed 3 bases at V and 4 bases at J, with 12 bases between. This CDR3 is 13 amino acids long. This CDR3 is CAWSAGPPTEAFF. CDR3 nucleotide sequence: TGTGCCTGGAGCGCAGGGCCCCCCACTGAAGCTTTCTTT. The full variable domain, with the rest looked up from reference TRBV30 and TRBJ1-1, is SQTIHQWPATLVQPVGSPLSLECTVEGTSNPNLYWYRQAAGRGLQLLFYSVGIGQISSEVPQNLSASRPQDRQFILSSKKLLLSDSGFYLCAWSAGPPTEAFFGQGTRLTVV.